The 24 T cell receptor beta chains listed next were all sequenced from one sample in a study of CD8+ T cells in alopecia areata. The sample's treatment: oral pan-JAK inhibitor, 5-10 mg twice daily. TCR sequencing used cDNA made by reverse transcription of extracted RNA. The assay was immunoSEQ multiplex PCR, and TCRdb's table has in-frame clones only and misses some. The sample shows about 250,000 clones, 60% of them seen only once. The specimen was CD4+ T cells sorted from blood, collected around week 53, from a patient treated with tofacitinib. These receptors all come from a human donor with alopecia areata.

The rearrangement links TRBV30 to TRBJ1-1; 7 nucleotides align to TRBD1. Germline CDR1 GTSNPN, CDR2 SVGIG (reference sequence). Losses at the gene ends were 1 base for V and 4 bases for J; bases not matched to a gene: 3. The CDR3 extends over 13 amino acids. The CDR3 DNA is TGTGCCTGGAGTGGACAGGGCGGCACTGAAGCTTTCTTT. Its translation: CAWSGQGGTEAFF.

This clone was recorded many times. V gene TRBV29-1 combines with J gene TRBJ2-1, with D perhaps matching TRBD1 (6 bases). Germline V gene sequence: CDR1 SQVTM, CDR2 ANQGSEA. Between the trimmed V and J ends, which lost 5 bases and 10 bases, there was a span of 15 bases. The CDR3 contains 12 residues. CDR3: CSVHNRVREQFF. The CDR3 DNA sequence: TGCAGCGTTCATAACAGGGTGCGGGAGCAGTTCTTC.

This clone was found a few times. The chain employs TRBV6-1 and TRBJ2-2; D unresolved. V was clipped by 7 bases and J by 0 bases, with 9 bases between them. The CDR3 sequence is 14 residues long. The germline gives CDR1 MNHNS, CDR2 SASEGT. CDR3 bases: TGTGCCAGCATACACGGAACGAACACCGGGGAGCTGTTTTTT. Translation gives CASIHGTNTGELFF.

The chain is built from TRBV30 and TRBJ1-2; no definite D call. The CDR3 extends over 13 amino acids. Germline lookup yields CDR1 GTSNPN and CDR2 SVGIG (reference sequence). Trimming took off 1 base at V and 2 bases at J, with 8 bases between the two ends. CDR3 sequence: CAWSAEHNYGYTF. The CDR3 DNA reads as TGTGCCTGGAGTGCAGAGCACAACTATGGCTACACCTTC. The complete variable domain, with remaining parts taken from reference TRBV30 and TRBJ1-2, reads SQTIHQWPATLVQPVGSPLSLECTVEGTSNPNLYWYRQAAGRGLQLLFYSVGIGQISSEVPQNLSASRPQDRQFILSSKKLLLSDSGFYLCAWSAEHNYGYTFGSGTRLTVV.

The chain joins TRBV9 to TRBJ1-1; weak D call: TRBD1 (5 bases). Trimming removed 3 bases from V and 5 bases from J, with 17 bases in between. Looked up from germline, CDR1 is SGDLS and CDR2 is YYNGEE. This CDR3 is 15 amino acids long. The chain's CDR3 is CASSEASPRGTEAFF. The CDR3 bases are TGTGCCAGCAGCGAGGCCTCCCCGCGGGGGACTGAAGCTTTCTTT.

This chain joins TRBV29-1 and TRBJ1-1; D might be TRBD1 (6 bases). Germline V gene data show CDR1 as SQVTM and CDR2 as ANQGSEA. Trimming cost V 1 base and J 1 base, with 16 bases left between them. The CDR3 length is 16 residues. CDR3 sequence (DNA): TGCAGCGTTGAAGTATGGATGGACAGAGGGAACACTGAAGCTTTCTTT. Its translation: CSVEVWMDRGNTEAFF.

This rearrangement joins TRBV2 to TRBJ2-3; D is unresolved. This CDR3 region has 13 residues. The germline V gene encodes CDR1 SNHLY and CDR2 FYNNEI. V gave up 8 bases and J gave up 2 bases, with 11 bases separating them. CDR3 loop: CASSLVTTDTQYF. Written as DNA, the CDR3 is TGTGCCAGCTCCCTTGTCACCACAGATACGCAGTATTTT.

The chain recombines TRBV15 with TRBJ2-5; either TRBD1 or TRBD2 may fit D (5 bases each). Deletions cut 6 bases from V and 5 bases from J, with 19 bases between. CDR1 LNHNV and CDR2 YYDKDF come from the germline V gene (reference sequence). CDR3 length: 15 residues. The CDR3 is CATSPSSPWGETQYF. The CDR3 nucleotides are TGTGCCACCAGTCCATCTTCACCCTGGGGGGAGACCCAGTACTTC.

The CDR3 nucleotides read TGTGCCAGCAGCTCTCGGACAGGGGAAGGCTACACCTTC. Amino acid sequence: CASSSRTGEGYTF. V usage is TRBV5-4 and J usage is TRBJ1-2; 9 positions agree with TRBD1. With V trimmed by 3 bases and J by 8 bases, 5 bases remained unmatched. This CDR3 has 13 residues. Germline CDR1 SGHNT, CDR2 YYREEE (reference sequence).

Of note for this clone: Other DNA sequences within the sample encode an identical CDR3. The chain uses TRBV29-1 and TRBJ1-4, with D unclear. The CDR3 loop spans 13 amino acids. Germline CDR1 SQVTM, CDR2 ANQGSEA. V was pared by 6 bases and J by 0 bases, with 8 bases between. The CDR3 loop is CSVGVATNEKLFF. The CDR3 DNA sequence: TGCAGCGTCGGGGTTGCAACTAATGAAAAACTGTTTTTT. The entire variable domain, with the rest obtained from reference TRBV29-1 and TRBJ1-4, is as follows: SAVISQKPSRDICQRGTSLTIQCQVDSQVTMMFWYRQQPGQSLTLIATANQGSEATYESGFVIDKFPISRPNLTFSTLTVSNMSPEDSSIYLCSVGVATNEKLFFGSGTQLSVL.

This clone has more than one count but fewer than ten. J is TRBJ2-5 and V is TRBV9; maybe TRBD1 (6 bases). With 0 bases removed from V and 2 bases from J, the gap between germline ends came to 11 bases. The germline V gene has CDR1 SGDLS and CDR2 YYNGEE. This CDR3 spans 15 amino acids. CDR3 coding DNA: TGTGCCAGCAGCGTAGTGGGGGCGATACAAGAGACCCAGTACTTC. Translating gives CASSVVGAIQETQYF.

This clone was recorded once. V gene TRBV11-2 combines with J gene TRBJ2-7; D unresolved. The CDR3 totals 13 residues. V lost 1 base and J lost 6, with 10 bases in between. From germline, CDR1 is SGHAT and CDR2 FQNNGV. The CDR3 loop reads CASSLGRRVEQYF. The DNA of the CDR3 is TGTGCCAGCAGCTTAGGGCGCCGGGTCGAGCAGTACTTC.

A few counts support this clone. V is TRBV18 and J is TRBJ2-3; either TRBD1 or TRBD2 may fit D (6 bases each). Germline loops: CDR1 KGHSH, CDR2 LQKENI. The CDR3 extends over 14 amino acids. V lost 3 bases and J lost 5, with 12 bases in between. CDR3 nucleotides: TGTGCCAGCTCACCGACGGGGGCCCAAGATACGCAGTATTTT. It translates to CASSPTGAQDTQYF.

The CDR3 here is CASSPAPYRDLNTEAFF. The DNA for the CDR3 is TGTGCCAGCAGCCCGGCGCCCTACAGGGATCTGAACACTGAAGCTTTCTTT. V and J are TRBV4-2 and TRBJ1-1; maybe TRBD1 (6 bases). The CDR3 spans 17 residues. Germline V gives CDR1 LGHNA, CDR2 YNFKEQ. V was cut by 4 bases and J by 0 bases, with 18 bases left in between.

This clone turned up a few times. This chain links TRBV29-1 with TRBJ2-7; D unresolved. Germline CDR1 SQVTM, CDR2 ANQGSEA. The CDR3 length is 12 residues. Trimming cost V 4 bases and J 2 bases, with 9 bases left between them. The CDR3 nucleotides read TGCAGCGTTGGTTCAGCTACCTACGAGCAGTACTTC. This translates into CSVGSATYEQYF.

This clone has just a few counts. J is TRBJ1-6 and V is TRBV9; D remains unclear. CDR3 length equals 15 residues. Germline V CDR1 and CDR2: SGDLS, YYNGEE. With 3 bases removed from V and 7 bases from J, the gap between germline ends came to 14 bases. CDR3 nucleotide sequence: TGTGCCAGCAGCGCCTCCTCCCCTTCGAATTCACCCCTCCACTTT. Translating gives CASSASSPSNSPLHF.

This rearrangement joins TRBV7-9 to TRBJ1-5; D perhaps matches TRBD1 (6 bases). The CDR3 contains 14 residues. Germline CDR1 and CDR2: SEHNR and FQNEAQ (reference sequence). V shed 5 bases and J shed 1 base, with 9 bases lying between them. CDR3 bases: TGTGCCAGCAGCACAGGGATGAGCAATCAGCCCCAGCATTTT. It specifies CASSTGMSNQPQHF.

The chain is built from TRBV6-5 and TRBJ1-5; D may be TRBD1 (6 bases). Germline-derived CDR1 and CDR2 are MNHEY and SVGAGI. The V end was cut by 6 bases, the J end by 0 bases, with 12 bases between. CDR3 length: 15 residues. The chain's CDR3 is CASRPRTASNQPQHF. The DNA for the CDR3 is TGTGCCAGCAGGCCCCGGACAGCTAGCAATCAGCCCCAGCATTTT.

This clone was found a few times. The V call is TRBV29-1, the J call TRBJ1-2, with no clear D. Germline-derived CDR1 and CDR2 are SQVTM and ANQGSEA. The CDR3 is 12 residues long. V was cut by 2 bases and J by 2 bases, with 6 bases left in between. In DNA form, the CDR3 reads TGCAGCGTTGAAACAGCGAACTATGGCTACACCTTC. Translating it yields CSVETANYGYTF.

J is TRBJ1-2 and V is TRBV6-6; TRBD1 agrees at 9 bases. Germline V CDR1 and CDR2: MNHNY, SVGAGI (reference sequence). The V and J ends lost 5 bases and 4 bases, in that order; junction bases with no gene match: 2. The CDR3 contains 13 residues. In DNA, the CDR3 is TGTGCCAGCAGTGACAGGGGGAGCTATGGCTACACCTTC. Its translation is CASSDRGSYGYTF.

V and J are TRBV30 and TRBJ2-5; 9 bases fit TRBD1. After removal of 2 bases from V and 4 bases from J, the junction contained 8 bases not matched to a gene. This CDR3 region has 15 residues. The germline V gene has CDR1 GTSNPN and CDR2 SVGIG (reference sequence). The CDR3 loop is CAWSSGTGMGETQYF. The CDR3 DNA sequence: TGTGCCTGGAGTTCCGGGACAGGGATGGGAGAGACCCAGTACTTC.

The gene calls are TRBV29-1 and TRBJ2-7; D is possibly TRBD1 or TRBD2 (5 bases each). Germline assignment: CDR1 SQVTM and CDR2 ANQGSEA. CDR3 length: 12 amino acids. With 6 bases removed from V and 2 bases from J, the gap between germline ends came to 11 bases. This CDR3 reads CSVAGSPYEQYF. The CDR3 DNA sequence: TGCAGCGTAGCAGGGAGTCCCTACGAGCAGTACTTC.

The chain's CDR3 is CAWTTHPRETQYF. The CDR3 nucleotides are TGTGCCTGGACTACACACCCCAGAGAGACCCAGTACTTC. The genes are TRBV30 and TRBJ2-5; D gene ambiguous. V lost 4 bases and J lost 4, with 13 bases in between. CDR3 size: 13 residues. Germline CDR1 is GTSNPN and CDR2 is SVGIG (reference sequence).

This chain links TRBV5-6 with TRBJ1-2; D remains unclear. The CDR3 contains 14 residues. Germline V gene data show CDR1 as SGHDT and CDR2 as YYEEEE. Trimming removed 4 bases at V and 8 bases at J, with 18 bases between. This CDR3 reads CASSRTRPSLGYTF. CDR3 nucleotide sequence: TGTGCCAGCAGCCGGACCAGACCTTCGCTGGGCTACACCTTC.